The present entry profiles one TCR beta chain with its context. The antigen remains undetermined. This CDR3 has 14 amino acids. J gave up 6 bases and V 8 bases, and 5 bases lay outside the gene matches. Germline loops: CDR1 KGHSH, CDR2 LQKENI. TCRdb's copy holds only in-frame clones and misses some; the assay was immunoSEQ multiplex PCR. The sample has 130,000 to 150,000 clones, around nine tenths seen once. These data originate in a study of T cell responses to AZD1222 COVID-19 vaccine. Whole-study results and caveats: Just 6 or 7 AZD1222 recipients were seropositive at baseline.

The rearrangement joins TRBV18 to TRBJ2-2; 11 bases agree with TRBD1. The source of this sequence is an adult in good health. Sequencing used peripheral blood, obtained on day 0 of AZD1222 vaccination. The CDR3 nucleotides are TGTGCCAGCACCGGACAGGGGGCGGCCGGGGAGCTGTTTTTT. Translating it yields CASTGQGAAGELFF.